This T cell receptor beta chain was observed in a study of CD8+ T cells in alopecia areata. As for the study in general: Treated patients were given oral tofacitinib, which was dosed at 5 to 10 mg twice daily.

Comments on this clone: No antigen is known for it.

Treatment defined: oral pan-JAK inhibitor, 5-10 mg twice daily. The CDR3 loop spans 13 amino acids. Per germline, CDR1 GTSNPN and CDR2 SVGIG (reference sequence). Trimming left V 1 base short and J 5 bases short, with 9 bases between. Once RNA had been extracted, it was reverse transcribed into cDNA to act as the sequencing template. Assay: immunoSEQ multiplex PCR; the TCRdb copy retains only in-frame clones and omits some. This table has a few hundred thousand clones, under 40% appearing once. Study-level points and caveats: Lesional scalp displayed greater clonality than normal scalp, most notably in alopecia totalis/universalis. Mice showed TCR sharing more clearly than patients did, possibly owing to HLA. Persistence in scalp and blood during tofacitinib was observed for many expanded lesional clones.

The sequenced sample was CD4+ T cells sorted from blood, obtained at approximately week 30, from a patient treated with tofacitinib. J is TRBJ1-5 and V is TRBV30; no reliable D call. This TCR derives from a human donor with alopecia areata. The CDR3 is CAWSAQAHQPQHF. DNA for the CDR3: TGTGCCTGGAGTGCCCAGGCTCATCAGCCCCAGCATTTT. The whole variable domain, filled in from reference TRBV30 and TRBJ1-5, reads SQTIHQWPATLVQPVGSPLSLECTVEGTSNPNLYWYRQAAGRGLQLLFYSVGIGQISSEVPQNLSASRPQDRQFILSSKKLLLSDSGFYLCAWSAQAHQPQHFGDGTRLSIL.